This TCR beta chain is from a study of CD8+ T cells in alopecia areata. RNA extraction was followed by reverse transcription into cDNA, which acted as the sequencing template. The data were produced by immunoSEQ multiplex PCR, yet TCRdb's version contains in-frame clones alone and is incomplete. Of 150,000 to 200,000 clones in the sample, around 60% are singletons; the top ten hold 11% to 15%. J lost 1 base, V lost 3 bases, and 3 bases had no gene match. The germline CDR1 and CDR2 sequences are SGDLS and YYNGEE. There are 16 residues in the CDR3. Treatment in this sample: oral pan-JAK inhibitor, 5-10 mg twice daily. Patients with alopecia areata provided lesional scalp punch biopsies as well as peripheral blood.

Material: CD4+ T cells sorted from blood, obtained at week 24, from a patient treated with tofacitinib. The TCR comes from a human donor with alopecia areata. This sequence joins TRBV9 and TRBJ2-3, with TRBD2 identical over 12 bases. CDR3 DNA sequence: TGTGCCAGCAGCGCGGGGACTAGCGGGCGCACAGATACGCAGTATTTT. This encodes CASSAGTSGRTDTQYF.